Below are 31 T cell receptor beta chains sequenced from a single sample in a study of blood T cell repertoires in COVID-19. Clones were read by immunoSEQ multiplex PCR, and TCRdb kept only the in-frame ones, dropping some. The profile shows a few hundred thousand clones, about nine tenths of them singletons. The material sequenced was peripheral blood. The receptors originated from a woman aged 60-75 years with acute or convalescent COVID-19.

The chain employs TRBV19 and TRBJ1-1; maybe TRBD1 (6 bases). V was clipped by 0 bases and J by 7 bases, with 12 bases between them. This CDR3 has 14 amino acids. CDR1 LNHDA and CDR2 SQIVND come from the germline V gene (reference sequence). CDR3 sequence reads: CASSIEPGVHEAFF. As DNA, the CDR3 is TGTGCCAGTAGTATAGAGCCAGGGGTTCATGAAGCTTTCTTT.

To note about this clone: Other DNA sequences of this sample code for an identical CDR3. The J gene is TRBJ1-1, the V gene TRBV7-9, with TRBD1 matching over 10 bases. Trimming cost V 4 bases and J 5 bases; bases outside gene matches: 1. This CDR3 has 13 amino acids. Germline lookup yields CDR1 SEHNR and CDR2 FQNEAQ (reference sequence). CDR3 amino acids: CASSSDRGTEAFF. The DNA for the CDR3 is TGTGCCAGCAGCTCGGACAGGGGGACTGAAGCTTTCTTT.

CDR3 in DNA: TGTGCCAGTAGTATATTGAGTGGGAGACAGGGGGCCGGGGAGCTGTTTTTT. Translating it yields CASSILSGRQGAGELFF. The rearrangement uses TRBV19 and TRBJ2-2; 9 bases fit TRBD1. The CDR3 sequence is 17 residues long. Trimming took 2 bases from V and 6 from J; bases not matched to a gene: 10. CDR1 LNHDA and CDR2 SQIVND come from the germline V gene (reference sequence). The entire variable domain, with the rest obtained from reference TRBV19 and TRBJ2-2, is as follows: DGGITQSPKYLFRKEGQNVTLSCEQNLNHDAMYWYRQDPGQGLRLIYYSQIVNDFQKGDIAEGYSVSREKKESFPLTVTSAQKNPTAFYLCASSILSGRQGAGELFFGEGSRLTVL.

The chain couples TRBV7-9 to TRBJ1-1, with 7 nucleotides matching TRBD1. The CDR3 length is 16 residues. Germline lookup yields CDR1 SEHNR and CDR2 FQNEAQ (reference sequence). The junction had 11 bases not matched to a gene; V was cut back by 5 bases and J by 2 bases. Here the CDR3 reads CASSRTGTVANTEAFF. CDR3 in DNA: TGTGCCAGCAGCAGAACCGGGACAGTGGCCAACACTGAAGCTTTCTTT.

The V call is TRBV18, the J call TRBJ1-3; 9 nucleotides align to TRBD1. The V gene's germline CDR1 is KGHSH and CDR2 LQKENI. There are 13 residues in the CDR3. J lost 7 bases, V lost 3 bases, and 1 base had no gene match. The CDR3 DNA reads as TGTGCCAGCTCACCGGACAGGGGTAACACCATATATTTT. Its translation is CASSPDRGNTIYF.

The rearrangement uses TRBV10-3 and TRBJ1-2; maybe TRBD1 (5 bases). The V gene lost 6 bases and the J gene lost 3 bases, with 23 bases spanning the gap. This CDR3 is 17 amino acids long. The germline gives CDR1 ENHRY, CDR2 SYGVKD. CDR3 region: CAISRNVTGPHDYGYTF. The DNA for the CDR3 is TGTGCCATCAGCCGAAACGTCACAGGTCCTCATGACTATGGCTACACCTTC.

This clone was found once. This chain's CDR3 is CASSRASGQFSYEQYF. In DNA, the CDR3 is TGTGCCAGCAGCCGGGCTTCGGGACAATTTTCCTACGAGCAGTACTTC. The chain has TRBV28 and TRBJ2-7; a possible D gene is TRBD1 (6 bases). Between the trimmed V and J ends, which lost 6 bases and 1 base, there was a span of 19 bases. The CDR3 totals 16 residues. From germline, CDR1 is MDHEN and CDR2 SYDVKM.

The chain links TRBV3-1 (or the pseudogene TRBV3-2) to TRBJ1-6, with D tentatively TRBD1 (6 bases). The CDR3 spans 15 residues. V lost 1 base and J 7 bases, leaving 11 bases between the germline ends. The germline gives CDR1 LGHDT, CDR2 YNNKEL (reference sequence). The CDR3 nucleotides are TGTGCCAGCAGCCAAGCGAGGGGGAACAATTCACCCCTCCACTTT. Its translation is CASSQARGNNSPLHF.

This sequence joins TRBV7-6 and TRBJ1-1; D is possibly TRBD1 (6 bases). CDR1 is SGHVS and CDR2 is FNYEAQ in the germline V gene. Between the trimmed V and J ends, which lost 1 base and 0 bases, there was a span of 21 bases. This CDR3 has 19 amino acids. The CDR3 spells CASSLEGDWGQLMNTEAFF. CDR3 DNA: TGTGCCAGCAGCTTAGAAGGAGATTGGGGGCAGCTCATGAACACTGAAGCTTTCTTT. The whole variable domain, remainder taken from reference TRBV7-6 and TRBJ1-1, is GAGVSQSPRYKVTKRGQDVALRCDPISGHVSLYWYRQALGQGPEFLTYFNYEAQQDKSGLPNDRFSAERPEGSISTLTIQRTEQRDSAMYRCASSLEGDWGQLMNTEAFFGQGTRLTVV.

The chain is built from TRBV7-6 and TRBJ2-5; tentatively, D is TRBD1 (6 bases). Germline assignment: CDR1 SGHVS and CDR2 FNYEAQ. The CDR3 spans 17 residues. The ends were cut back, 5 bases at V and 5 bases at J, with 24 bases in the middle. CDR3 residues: CASSPRGGGAPRETQYF. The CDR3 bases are TGTGCCAGCAGCCCCAGAGGGGGTGGGGCCCCCCGGGAGACCCAGTACTTC. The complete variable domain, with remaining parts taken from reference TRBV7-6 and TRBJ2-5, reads GAGVSQSPRYKVTKRGQDVALRCDPISGHVSLYWYRQALGQGPEFLTYFNYEAQQDKSGLPNDRFSAERPEGSISTLTIQRTEQRDSAMYRCASSPRGGGAPRETQYFGPGTRLLVL.

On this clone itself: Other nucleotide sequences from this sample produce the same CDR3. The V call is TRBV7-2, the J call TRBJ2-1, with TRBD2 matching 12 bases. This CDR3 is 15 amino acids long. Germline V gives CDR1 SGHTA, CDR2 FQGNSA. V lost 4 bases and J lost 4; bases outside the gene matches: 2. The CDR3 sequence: CASSSLAGGYNEQFF. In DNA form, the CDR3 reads TGTGCCAGCAGCTCACTAGCGGGGGGATACAATGAGCAGTTCTTC. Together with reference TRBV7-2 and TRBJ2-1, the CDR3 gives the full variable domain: GAGVSQSPSNKVTEKGKDVELRCDPISGHTALYWYRQSLGQGLEFLIYFQGNSAPDKSGLPSDRFSAERTGGSVSTLTIQRTQQEDSAVYLCASSSLAGGYNEQFFGPGTRLTVL.

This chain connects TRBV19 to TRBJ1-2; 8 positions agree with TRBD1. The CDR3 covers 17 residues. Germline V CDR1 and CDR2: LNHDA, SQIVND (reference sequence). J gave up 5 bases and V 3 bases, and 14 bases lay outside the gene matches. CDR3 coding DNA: TGTGCCAGTAGTATCGGACAGGGCGGGGAGAGAGGTTATGGCTACACCTTC. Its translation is CASSIGQGGERGYGYTF. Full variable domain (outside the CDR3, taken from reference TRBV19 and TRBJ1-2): DGGITQSPKYLFRKEGQNVTLSCEQNLNHDAMYWYRQDPGQGLRLIYYSQIVNDFQKGDIAEGYSVSREKKESFPLTVTSAQKNPTAFYLCASSIGQGGERGYGYTFGSGTRLTVV.

CDR3 region: CASSQEATRVYNSPLHF. CDR3 nucleotide sequence: TGCGCCAGCAGCCAAGAGGCGACCAGGGTGTATAATTCACCCCTCCACTTT. The chain recombines TRBV4-3 with TRBJ1-6, with D perhaps TRBD1 (5 bases). The germline V gene has CDR1 LGHNA and CDR2 YSLEER. V was trimmed by 0 bases and J by 4 bases, leaving 13 bases between them. The CDR3 sequence is 17 residues long.

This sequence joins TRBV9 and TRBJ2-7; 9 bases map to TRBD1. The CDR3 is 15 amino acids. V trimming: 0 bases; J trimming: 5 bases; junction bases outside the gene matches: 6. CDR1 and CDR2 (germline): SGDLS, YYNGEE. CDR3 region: CASSVVGTGRNEQYF. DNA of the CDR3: TGTGCCAGCAGCGTAGTTGGGACAGGGAGGAACGAGCAGTACTTC.

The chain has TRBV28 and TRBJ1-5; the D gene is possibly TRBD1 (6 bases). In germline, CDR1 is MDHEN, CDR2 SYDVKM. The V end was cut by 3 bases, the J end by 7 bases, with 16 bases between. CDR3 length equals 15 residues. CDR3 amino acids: CASSFGRGAWQPQHF. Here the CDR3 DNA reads TGTGCCAGCAGTTTCGGACGGGGGGCATGGCAGCCCCAGCATTTT. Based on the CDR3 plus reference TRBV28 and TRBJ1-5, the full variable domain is DVKVTQSSRYLVKRTGEKVFLECVQDMDHENMFWYRQDPGLGLRLIYFSYDVKMKEKGDIPEGYSVSREKKERFSLILESASTNQTSMYLCASSFGRGAWQPQHFGDGTRLSIL.

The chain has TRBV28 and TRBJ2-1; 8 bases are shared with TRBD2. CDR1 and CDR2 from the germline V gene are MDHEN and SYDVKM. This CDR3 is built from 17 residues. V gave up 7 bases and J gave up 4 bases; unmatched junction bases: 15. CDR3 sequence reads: CASTLMWPGLVYNEQFF. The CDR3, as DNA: TGTGCCAGCACCCTTATGTGGCCGGGACTAGTTTACAATGAGCAGTTCTTC.

Written as DNA, the CDR3 is TGTGCCAGCAGCCACGGGACAGGGGCCGGGGGGGCTTTCTTT. Translation: CASSHGTGAGGAFF. The chain has TRBV3-1 (or the pseudogene TRBV3-2) and TRBJ1-1; 10 bases are shared with TRBD1. This CDR3 contains 14 residues. The V segment lost 3 bases and the J segment 11 bases; nucleotides outside the gene matches: 9. Germline V gives CDR1 LGHDT, CDR2 YNNKEL (reference sequence).

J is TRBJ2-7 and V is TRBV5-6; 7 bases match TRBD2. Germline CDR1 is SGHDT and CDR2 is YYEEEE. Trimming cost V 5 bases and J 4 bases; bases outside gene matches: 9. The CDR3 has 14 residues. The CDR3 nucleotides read TGTGCCAGCAGGAGGGGTGCGGGAGCATACGAGCAGTACTTC. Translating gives CASRRGAGAYEQYF.

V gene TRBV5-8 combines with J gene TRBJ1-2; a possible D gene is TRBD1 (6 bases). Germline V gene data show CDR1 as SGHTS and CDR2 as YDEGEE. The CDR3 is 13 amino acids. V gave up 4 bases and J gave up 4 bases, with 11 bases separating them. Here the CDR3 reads CASSVGQTYGYTF. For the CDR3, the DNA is TGTGCCAGCAGCGTAGGACAGACCTATGGCTACACCTTC.

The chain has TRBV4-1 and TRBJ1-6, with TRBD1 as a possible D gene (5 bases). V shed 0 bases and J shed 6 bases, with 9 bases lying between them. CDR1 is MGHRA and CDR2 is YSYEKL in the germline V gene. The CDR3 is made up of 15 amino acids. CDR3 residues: CASSQDGAGNSPLHF. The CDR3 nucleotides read TGCGCCAGCAGCCAAGATGGGGCAGGTAATTCACCCCTCCACTTT.

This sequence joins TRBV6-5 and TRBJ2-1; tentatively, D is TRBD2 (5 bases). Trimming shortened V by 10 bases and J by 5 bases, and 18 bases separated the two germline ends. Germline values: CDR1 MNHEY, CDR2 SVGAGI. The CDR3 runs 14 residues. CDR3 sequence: CATEWISGNNEQFF. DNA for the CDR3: TGTGCCACCGAGTGGATATCGGGGAACAATGAGCAGTTCTTC.

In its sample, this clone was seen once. CDR3 sequence reads: CASSGLAGTYEQYF. For the CDR3, the DNA is TGTGCCAGCAGCGGGCTAGCGGGGACCTACGAGCAGTACTTC. This chain links TRBV5-6 with TRBJ2-7, with 9 nucleotides matching TRBD2. V was pared by 4 bases and J by 2 bases, with 4 bases of the junction left unmatched. Looked up from germline, CDR1 is SGHDT and CDR2 is YYEEEE. The CDR3 is made up of 14 amino acids.

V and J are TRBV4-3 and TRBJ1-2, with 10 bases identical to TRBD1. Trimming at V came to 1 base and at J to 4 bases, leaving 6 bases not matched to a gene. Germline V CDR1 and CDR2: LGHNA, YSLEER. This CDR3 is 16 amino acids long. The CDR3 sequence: CASSQALTGGTYGYTF. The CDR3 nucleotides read TGCGCCAGCAGCCAAGCGCTGACAGGGGGCACCTATGGCTACACCTTC.

This chain's CDR3 is CAWSRDRGTYGYTF. The CDR3 coding sequence is TGTGCCTGGAGTCGGGACAGGGGTACCTATGGCTACACCTTC. The rearrangement joins TRBV30 to TRBJ1-2; TRBD1 agrees at 10 bases. CDR3 length: 14 residues. Germline V CDR1 and CDR2: GTSNPN, SVGIG (reference sequence). V was pared by 2 bases and J by 4 bases, with 4 bases of the junction left unmatched.

The CDR3 DNA follows: TGTGCCAGCAGCCCGGGGACAGTTTATAGCAATCAGCCCCAGCATTTT. Its translation is CASSPGTVYSNQPQHF. The chain links TRBV7-9 to TRBJ1-5; 7 nucleotides agree with TRBD1. The germline V gene has CDR1 SEHNR and CDR2 FQNEAQ (reference sequence). CDR3 length equals 16 residues. V gave up 5 bases and J gave up 0 bases; unmatched junction bases: 7. Based on the CDR3 plus reference TRBV7-9 and TRBJ1-5, the full variable domain is DTGVSQNPRHKITKRGQNVTFRCDPISEHNRLYWYRQTLGQGPEFLTYFQNEAQLEKSRLLSDRFSAERPKGSFSTLEIQRTEQGDSAMYLCASSPGTVYSNQPQHFGDGTRLSIL.

The CDR3 nucleotides read TGTGCCAGCAGGGGCCGGGGGGCAAGGACTGAAGCTTTCTTT. Residues: CASRGRGARTEAFF. The J gene is TRBJ1-1, the V gene TRBV25-1, with D possibly TRBD1 on 6 matching bases. V lost 6 bases, J lost 5 bases, and 16 bases lay in between. CDR3 length equals 14 residues. Germline V gene lookup returns CDR1 MGHDK and CDR2 SYGVNS.

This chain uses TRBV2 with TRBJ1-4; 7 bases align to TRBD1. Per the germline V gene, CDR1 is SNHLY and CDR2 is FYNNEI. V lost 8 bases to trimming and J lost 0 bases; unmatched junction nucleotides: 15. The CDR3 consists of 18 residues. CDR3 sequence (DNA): TGTGCCAGCGTACGGAGGGCGACAGGGACTGCAACTAATGAAAAACTGTTTTTT. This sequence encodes CASVRRATGTATNEKLFF.

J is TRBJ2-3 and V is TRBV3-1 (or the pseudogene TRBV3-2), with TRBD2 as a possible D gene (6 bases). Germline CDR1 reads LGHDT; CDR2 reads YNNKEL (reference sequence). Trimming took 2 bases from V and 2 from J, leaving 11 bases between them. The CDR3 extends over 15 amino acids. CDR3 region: CASSQRRGNTDTQYF. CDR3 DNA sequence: TGTGCCAGCAGCCAAAGGCGGGGCAACACAGATACGCAGTATTTT.

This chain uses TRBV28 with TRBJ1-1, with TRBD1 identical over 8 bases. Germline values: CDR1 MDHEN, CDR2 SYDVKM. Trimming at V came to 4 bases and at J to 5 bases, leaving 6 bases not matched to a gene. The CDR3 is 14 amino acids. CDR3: CASSWTGPDTEAFF. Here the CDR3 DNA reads TGTGCCAGCAGTTGGACAGGGCCTGATACTGAAGCTTTCTTT.

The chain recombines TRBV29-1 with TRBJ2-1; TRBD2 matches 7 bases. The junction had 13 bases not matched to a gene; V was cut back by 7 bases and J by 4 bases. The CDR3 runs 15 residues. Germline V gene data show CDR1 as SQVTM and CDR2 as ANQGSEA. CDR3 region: CSALPSGEDYNEQFF. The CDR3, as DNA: TGCAGCGCCCTGCCTAGCGGAGAGGATTACAATGAGCAGTTCTTC.

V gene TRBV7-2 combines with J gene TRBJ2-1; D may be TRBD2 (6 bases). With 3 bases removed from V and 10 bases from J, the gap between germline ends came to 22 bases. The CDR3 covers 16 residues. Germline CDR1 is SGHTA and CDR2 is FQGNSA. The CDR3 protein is CASSFHYPRESREQFF. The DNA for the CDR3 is TGTGCCAGCAGCTTCCATTACCCCCGGGAGTCTCGGGAGCAGTTCTTC.